This record concerns one T cell receptor beta chain sequence. Its antigen is unknown. CDR1 and CDR2 from the germline V gene are SGDLS and YYNGEE. The CDR3 spans 15 residues. Trimming took 3 bases from V and 0 from J, leaving 11 bases between them. These data are taken from a study of T cells in localized non-small cell lung cancer. General study results and limits: Heterogeneity stays possible, as sequencing covered only one tumor region. Tumor trailed uninvolved adjacent lung in T cell clonality, which peaked there.

The method was immunoSEQ multiplex PCR; TCRdb's version includes in-frame clones alone and lacks a portion of them. The repertoire consists of tens of thousands of clones, with around 84% occurring once and the leading ten covering about a tenth. The material was peripheral blood, obtained before any cancer treatment. This clonotype was obtained from a female donor aged 60 or older with stage I lung adenocarcinoma. This chain links TRBV9 with TRBJ2-3; D is undetermined. DNA of the CDR3: TGTGCCAGCAGCGCCTACACCTCTAGCACAGATACGCAGTATTTT. Protein product: CASSAYTSSTDTQYF.